This T cell receptor beta chain comes out of a study of T cell repertoires in cytomegalovirus infection. Study summary: Public TCR beta signatures provided an indication of both CMV infection and a matching HLA type.

CDR1 is DFQATT and CDR2 is SNEGSKA in the germline V gene (reference sequence). This CDR3 is 15 amino acids long. Trimming took 5 bases from V and 7 from J, leaving 18 bases between them. TCRdb re-analysed the reads in MiXCR, keeping a single row per CDR3 protein. In the table there are 250,000 to 300,000 distinct CDR3 sequences, about 25% of which are singletons. The chain joins TRBV20-1 to TRBJ1-6; a weak D match, TRBD1 (5 bases). Sequences were obtained from PBMCs. This TCR came from a human donor in good health (CMV status not recorded). Some clones in this sample may be carry-over from other donors' samples. Here the CDR3 reads CSAGRGGGLNSPLHF. In nucleotides, the CDR3 is TGCAGTGCTGGCCGGGGGGGGGGACTAAATTCACCCCTCCACTTT.